Listed below are T cell receptor beta chains from one sample, sequenced in a study of spatial heterogeneity in lung cancer. Using its own MiXCR run on the 5' RACE reads, TCRdb lists one record per CDR3 protein. The sample records about 14,000 distinct CDR3 sequences, more than 3% being singletons. The specimen comprised lung tumor tissue, sampled at surgery. The origin of the receptors is a male donor with early-stage non-small cell lung cancer. The CDR3 runs from the conserved cysteine through the conserved F or W. D genes are given only for firm matches. A row's size may be missing; if present it is once, few, many or a size class.

j_call clone_size d_call v_call cdr3_nt cdr3_aa
TRBJ1-3 many . TRBV18 TGTGCCAGCTCACCATTTGCACAGAGCTCTGGAAACACCATATATTTT CASSPFAQSSGNTIYF
TRBJ1-2 many . TRBV4-1 TGCGCCAGCAGCCGGAAGCTGTGGGGAAAGGGAAACTATGGCTACACCTTC CASSRKLWGKGNYGYTF
TRBJ1-3 many TRBD1 TRBV5-1 TGCGCCAGCAGCTCAGGGGGCATTGGAAACACCATATATTTT CASSSGGIGNTIYF
TRBJ2-5 many . TRBV6-6 TGTGCCAGCAGGAGAGACAGCAAAGAGTGGCAAGAGACCCAGTACTTC CASRRDSKEWQETQYF
TRBJ2-1 many TRBD1 TRBV12-3/TRBV12-4 TGTGCCAGCAGTTTAACACAGGGGTTGGGGAATGAGCAGTTCTTC CASSLTQGLGNEQFF
TRBJ2-7 many TRBD2 TRBV20-1 TGCAGTGCTAGAGATTTGGCGGGGGGGCTCGACGAGCAGTACTTC CSARDLAGGLDEQYF
TRBJ2-7 . . TRBV19 TGTGCCAGTAGTACTAATAAACAACCGGGACAAAGGCAAAACGAGCAGTACTTC CASSTNKQPGQRQNEQYF
TRBJ1-4 few . TRBV5-4 TGTGCCAGCAGCTTGGACAGGGAAAGCGAAAAACTGTTTTTT CASSLDRESEKLFF
TRBJ1-5 medium-sized TRBD1 TRBV10-3 TGTGCCAAGCCCTGTGACGGGACAGATGATCAGCCCCAGCATTTT CAKPCDGTDDQPQHF
TRBJ1-2 few TRBD1 TRBV7-2 TGTGCCAGCAGCCCGGACAGGGGGGGCTATGGCTACACCTTC CASSPDRGGYGYTF
TRBJ2-4 many TRBD2 TRBV4-1 TGCGCCAGCAGCCAACGGACTAGCGGGGGTTTGGCCAAAAACATTCAGTACTTC CASSQRTSGGLAKNIQYF
TRBJ2-3 many TRBD1 TRBV3-1 TGTGCCAGCAGCCAACGACAGGGACGCACAGATACGCAGTATTTT CASSQRQGRTDTQYF
TRBJ2-7 medium-sized . TRBV28 TGTGCCAGCGCTCGTCAGTACGGGGTCTACGAGCAGTACTTC CASARQYGVYEQYF
TRBJ2-2 few TRBD2 TRBV4-1 TGCGCCAGCAGCCAAGATCTAGGACTAGCGGGGGGGCTCGAAAGGGAGCTGTTTTTT CASSQDLGLAGGLERELFF
TRBJ1-5 medium-sized . TRBV21-1 TGTGCCAGCAGCAATAACGGGGACAGGGGGAATTATCAGCCCCAGCATTTT CASSNNGDRGNYQPQHF
TRBJ1-2 many . TRBV28 TGTGCCAGCAGTTTGAGAGGGGGTGGCTACACCTTC CASSLRGGGYTF
TRBJ1-5 many . TRBV23-1 TGCGCCAGCAGTCAAGCGGAAAACCAGGGTCGCAATCAGCCCCAGCATTTT CASSQAENQGRNQPQHF
TRBJ1-5 many . TRBV20-1 TGCAGTGCTAGCCAAGGGGAACTAGGTCCCTATCAGCCCCAGCATTTT CSASQGELGPYQPQHF
TRBJ1-5 many . TRBV12-3/TRBV12-4 TGTGCCAGCAGTGCCCGAGGAGGGATGGATCAGCCCCAGCATTTT CASSARGGMDQPQHF
TRBJ1-2 many TRBD1 TRBV27 TGTGCCAGCAGTGGATTCCGGGACAGGGAGGGCTCTAACTATGGCTACACCTTC CASSGFRDREGSNYGYTF
TRBJ1-1 many TRBD1 TRBV6-6 TGTGCCAGCAGTTACCCCTCCGGACAGGGACAGGCTTTCTTT CASSYPSGQGQAFF
TRBJ2-7 many . TRBV7-2 TGTGCCAGCAGCCTACGCCCGGATCAGGGCTACGAGCAGTACTTC CASSLRPDQGYEQYF
TRBJ2-2 many . TRBV12-3/TRBV12-4 TGTGCCAGCAGCGGGGGTCCCGGGGAGCTGTTTTTT CASSGGPGELFF
TRBJ1-2 many TRBD1 TRBV4-3 TGCGCCAGCAGCCAGGGGACAGGAGTTCCCTATGGCTACACCTTC CASSQGTGVPYGYTF
TRBJ2-7 many TRBD1 TRBV20-1 TGCAGTGCTCCCGGACAGGAGGACTACGAGCAGTACTTC CSAPGQEDYEQYF
TRBJ1-5 medium-sized . TRBV5-4 TGTGCCAGCAGCTTGGACAGGGTCGTTCCTCAGCCCCAGCATTTT CASSLDRVVPQPQHF
TRBJ2-3 many TRBD2 TRBV11-2 TGTGCCAGCACCCCCAGGGCCGGGGGGGCGGGCACGCAGTATTTT CASTPRAGGAGTQYF
TRBJ2-7 few . TRBV6-2/TRBV6-3 TGTGCCAGCAGGGTGCCACAGGCGTCCTCCTACGAGCAGTACTTC CASRVPQASSYEQYF
TRBJ2-5 medium-sized . TRBV9 TGTGCCAGCAGCGTAGTGGGGCAAGAGACCCAGTACTTC CASSVVGQETQYF
TRBJ1-4 many . TRBV15 TGTGCCACCAGGCCATCGTCACAGGGTTACGAAAAACTGTTTTTT CATRPSSQGYEKLFF
TRBJ2-3 few TRBD1 TRBV7-4 TGTGCCAGCAGCTTAGGAGTAGACAGGGTCACAGATACGCAGTATTTT CASSLGVDRVTDTQYF
TRBJ2-1 . TRBD1 TRBV12-3/TRBV12-4 TGTGCCAGCAGTTTAGCCCCGGGACAGGGCAACAATGAGCAGTTCTTC CASSLAPGQGNNEQFF
TRBJ1-1 many TRBD1 TRBV24-1 TGTGCCACCAGTTCGGGTCCAGACAAGGGGGCGCGCACTGAAGCTTTCTTT CATSSGPDKGARTEAFF
TRBJ1-1 many . TRBV7-9 TGTGCCAGCAGCGGGATTGGGGGAACTGAAGCTTTCTTT CASSGIGGTEAFF
TRBJ2-7 many . TRBV28 TGTGCCAGCAGTGGGGGAACCCTGAGGGAGCAGTACTTC CASSGGTLREQYF
TRBJ2-5 many . TRBV7-9 TGTGCCAGCAGCTTAGCCGGGTACGAAGAGACCCAGTACTTC CASSLAGYEETQYF
TRBJ2-7 many TRBD1 TRBV7-2 TGTGCCACTCCAGAGAGACAGGGAAGGTACTTC CATPERQGRYF
TRBJ2-7 many . TRBV20-1 TGCAGTGCTAGAGATCTGAGCTACGAGCAGTACTTC CSARDLSYEQYF
TRBJ1-2 many . TRBV27 TGTGCCAGCAGTTCATCCCTCCCAGGCCACTATGGCTACACCTTC CASSSSLPGHYGYTF
TRBJ1-4 medium-sized . TRBV24-1 TGTGCCACCAGTGATTCTCAGGGAAGTAATGAAAAACTGTTTTTT CATSDSQGSNEKLFF
TRBJ1-5 medium-sized . TRBV4-2 TGTGCCAGCAGCCAAGGAAATCAGCCCCAGCATTTT CASSQGNQPQHF
TRBJ1-2 . . TRBV6-2/TRBV6-3 TGTGCCAGCAGTTACGCGGGAAACTATGGCTACACCTTC CASSYAGNYGYTF
TRBJ1-5 many TRBD1 TRBV20-1 TGCAGTGCTAGTGGACAGGGAAAAAAGAGCAATCAGCCCCAGCATTTT CSASGQGKKSNQPQHF
TRBJ2-5 many TRBD1 TRBV18 TGTGCCAGCTCACGAGGACAGGCTCGTGAGACCCAGTACTTC CASSRGQARETQYF
TRBJ2-3 many . TRBV6-5 TGTGCCAGCAGTTACGGGATGGGGCCCCCAAGCACAGATACGCAGTATTTT CASSYGMGPPSTDTQYF
TRBJ2-7 many . TRBV2 TGTGCCAGCAGGTCGGACAGCTACGAGCAGTACTTC CASRSDSYEQYF